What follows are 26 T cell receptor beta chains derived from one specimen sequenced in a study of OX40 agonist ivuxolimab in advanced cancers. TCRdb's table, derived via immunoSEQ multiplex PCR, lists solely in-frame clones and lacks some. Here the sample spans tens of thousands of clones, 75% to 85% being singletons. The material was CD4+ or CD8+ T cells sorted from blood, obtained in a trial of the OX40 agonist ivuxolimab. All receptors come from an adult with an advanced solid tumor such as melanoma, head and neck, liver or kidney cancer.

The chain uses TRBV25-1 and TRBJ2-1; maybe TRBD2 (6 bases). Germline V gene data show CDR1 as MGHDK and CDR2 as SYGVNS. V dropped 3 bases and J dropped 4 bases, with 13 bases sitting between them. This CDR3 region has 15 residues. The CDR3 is CASSDRASGYNEQFF. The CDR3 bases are TGTGCCAGCAGTGACAGGGCAAGCGGGTACAATGAGCAGTTCTTC.

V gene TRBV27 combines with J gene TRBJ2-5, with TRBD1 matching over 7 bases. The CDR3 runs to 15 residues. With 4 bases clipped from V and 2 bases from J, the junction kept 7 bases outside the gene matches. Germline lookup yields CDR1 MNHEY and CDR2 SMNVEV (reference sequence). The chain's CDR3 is CASSSSHRGQETQYF. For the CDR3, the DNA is TGTGCCAGCAGTTCATCCCACAGGGGTCAAGAGACCCAGTACTTC.

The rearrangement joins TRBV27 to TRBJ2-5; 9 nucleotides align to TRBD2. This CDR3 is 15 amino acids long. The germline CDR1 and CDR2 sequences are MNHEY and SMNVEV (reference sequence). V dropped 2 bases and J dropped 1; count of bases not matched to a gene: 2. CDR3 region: CASSLERGVQETQYF. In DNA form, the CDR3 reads TGTGCCAGCAGTTTAGAGCGGGGGGTCCAAGAGACCCAGTACTTC.

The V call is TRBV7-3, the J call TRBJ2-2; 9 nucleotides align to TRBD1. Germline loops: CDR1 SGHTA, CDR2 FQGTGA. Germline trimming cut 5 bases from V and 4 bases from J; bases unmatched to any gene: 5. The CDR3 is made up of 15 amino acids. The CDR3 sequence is CASSPGQGPTGELFF. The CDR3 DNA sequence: TGTGCCAGCAGCCCGGGACAGGGACCCACCGGGGAGCTGTTTTTT.

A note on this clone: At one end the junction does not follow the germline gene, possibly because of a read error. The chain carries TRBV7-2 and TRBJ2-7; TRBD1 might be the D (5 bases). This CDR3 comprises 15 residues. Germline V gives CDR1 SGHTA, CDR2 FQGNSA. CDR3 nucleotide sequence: TGTGCCAGCAGCTTAGTTCGGGCAAAGGGGTCGCGGTGGGACTTC. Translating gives CASSLVRAKGSRWDF.

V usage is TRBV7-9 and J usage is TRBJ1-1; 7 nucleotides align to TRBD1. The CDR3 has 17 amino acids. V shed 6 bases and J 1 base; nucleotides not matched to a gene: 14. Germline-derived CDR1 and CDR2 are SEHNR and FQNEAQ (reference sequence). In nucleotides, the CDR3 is TGTGCCAGCAGTCAAACAGGGGTGGGGATACGGAACACTGAAGCTTTCTTT. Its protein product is CASSQTGVGIRNTEAFF.

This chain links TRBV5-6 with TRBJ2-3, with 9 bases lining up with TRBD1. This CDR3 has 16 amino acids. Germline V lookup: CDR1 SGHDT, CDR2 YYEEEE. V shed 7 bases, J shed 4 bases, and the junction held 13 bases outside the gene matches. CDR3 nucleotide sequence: TGTGCCAGCGGCCGGACAGGGGCCGACACCCCAGATACGCAGTATTTT. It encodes CASGRTGADTPDTQYF. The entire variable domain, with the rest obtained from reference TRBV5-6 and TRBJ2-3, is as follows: DAGVTQSPTHLIKTRGQQVTLRCSPKSGHDTVSWYQQALGQGPQFIFQYYEEEERQRGNFPDRFSGHQFPNYSSELNVNALLLGDSALYLCASGRTGADTPDTQYFGPGTRLTVL.

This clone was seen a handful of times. This chain's CDR3 is CASSQEPGQGAFQPQHF. The CDR3 DNA reads TGCGCCAGCAGCCAAGAACCGGGACAGGGAGCATTTCAGCCCCAGCATTTT. The chain has TRBV4-1 and TRBJ1-5; the match to TRBD1 covers 9 bases. Germline lookup yields CDR1 MGHRA and CDR2 YSYEKL. Losses at the gene ends were 0 bases for V and 6 bases for J; bases not matched to a gene: 9. The CDR3 covers 17 residues.

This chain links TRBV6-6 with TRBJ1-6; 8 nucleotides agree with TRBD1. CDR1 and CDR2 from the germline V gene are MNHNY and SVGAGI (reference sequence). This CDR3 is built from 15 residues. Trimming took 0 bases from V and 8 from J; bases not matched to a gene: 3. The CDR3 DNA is TGTGCCAGCAGTTACTCGGACAGGGATCATTCACCCCTCCACTTT. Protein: CASSYSDRDHSPLHF.

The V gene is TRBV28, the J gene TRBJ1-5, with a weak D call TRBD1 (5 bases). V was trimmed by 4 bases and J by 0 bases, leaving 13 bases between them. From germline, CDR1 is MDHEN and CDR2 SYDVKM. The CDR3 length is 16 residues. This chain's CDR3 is CASSYGWGSSNQPQHF. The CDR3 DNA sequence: TGTGCCAGCAGTTATGGTTGGGGGAGTAGCAATCAGCCCCAGCATTTT.

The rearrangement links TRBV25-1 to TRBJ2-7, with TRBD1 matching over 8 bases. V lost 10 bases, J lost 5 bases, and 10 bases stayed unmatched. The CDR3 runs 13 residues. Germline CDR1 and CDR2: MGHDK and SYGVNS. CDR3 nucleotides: TGTGCCACCCGGGACAGGTTCTTGGACGAGCAGTACTTC. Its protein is CATRDRFLDEQYF.

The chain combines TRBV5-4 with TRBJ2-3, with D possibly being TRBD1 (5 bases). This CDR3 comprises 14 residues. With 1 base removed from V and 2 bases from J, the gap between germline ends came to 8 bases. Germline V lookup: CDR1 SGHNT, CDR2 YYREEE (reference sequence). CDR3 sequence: CASSLTGYTDTQYF. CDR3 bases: TGTGCCAGCAGCTTGACAGGATACACAGATACGCAGTATTTT.

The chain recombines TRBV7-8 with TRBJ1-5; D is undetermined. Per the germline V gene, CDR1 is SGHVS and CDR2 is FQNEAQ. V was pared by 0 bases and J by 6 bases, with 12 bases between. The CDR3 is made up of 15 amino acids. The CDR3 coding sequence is TGTGCCAGCAGCTTAGCGAGGAGTGCGGGTCAGCCCCAGCATTTT. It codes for CASSLARSAGQPQHF.

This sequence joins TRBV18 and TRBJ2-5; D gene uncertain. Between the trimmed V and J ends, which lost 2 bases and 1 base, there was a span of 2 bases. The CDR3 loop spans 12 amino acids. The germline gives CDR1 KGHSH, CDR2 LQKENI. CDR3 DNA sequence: TGTGCCAGCTCACCAAGCCAAGAGACCCAGTACTTC. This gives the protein CASSPSQETQYF.

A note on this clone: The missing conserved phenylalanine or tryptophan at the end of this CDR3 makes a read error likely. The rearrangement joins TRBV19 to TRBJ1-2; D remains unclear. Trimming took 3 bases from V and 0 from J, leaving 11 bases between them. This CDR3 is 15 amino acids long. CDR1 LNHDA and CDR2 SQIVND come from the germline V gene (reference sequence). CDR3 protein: CASSIAKLANYGYTL. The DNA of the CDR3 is TGTGCCAGTAGTATCGCCAAGCTGGCTAACTATGGCTACACCCTC.

The CDR3 DNA reads TGTGCCAGCAGCCTCGAGATGGTCCGTGAAGCTTTCTTT. This translates into CASSLEMVREAFF. The chain employs TRBV7-2 and TRBJ1-1; no clear D gene. The CDR3 is 13 amino acids. Trimming cost V 5 bases and J 7 bases, with 14 bases left between them. Per germline, CDR1 SGHTA and CDR2 FQGNSA.

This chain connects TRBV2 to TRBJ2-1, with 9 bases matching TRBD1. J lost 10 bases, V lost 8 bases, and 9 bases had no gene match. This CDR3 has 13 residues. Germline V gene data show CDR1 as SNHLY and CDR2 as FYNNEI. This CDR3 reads CASGGLGTGEQFF. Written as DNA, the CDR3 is TGTGCCAGCGGTGGACTGGGGACAGGGGAGCAGTTCTTC.

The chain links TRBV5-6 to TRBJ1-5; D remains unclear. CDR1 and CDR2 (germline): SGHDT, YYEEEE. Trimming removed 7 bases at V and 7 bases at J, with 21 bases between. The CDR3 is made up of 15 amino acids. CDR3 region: CASEIGFLGYQPQHF. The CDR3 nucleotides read TGTGCCAGCGAAATAGGGTTTTTGGGGTACCAGCCCCAGCATTTT.

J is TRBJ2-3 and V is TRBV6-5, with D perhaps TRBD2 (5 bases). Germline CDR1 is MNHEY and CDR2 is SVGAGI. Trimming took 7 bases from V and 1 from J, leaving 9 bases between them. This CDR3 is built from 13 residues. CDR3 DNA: TGTGCCAGCACCGCGCGGGGCACAGATACGCAGTATTTT. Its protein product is CASTARGTDTQYF.

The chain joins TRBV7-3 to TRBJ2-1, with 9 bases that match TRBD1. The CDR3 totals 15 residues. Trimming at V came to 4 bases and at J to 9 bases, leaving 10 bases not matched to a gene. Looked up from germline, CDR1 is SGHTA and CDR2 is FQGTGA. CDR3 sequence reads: CASSSTGTGNREQFF. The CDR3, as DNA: TGTGCCAGCAGCTCAACCGGGACAGGGAATCGTGAGCAGTTCTTC.

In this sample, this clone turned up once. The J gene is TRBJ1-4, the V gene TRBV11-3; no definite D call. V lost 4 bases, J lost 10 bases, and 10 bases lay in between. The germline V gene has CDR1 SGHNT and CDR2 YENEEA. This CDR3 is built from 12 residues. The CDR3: CASSSPGGKLFF. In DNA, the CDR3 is TGTGCCAGCAGCTCTCCAGGAGGAAAACTGTTTTTT.

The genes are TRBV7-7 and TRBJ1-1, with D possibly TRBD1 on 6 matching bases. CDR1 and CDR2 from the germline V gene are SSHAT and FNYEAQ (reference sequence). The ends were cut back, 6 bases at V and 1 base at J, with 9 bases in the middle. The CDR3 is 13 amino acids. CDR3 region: CASSEGQNTEAFF. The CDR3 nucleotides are TGTGCCAGCAGTGAGGGACAGAACACTGAAGCTTTCTTT.

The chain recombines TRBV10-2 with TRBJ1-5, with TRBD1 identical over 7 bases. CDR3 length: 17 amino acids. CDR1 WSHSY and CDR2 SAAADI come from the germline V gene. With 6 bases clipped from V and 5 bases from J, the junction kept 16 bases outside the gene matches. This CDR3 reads CASSSTRRQGSYQPQHF. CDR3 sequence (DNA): TGCGCCAGCAGCTCCACGAGGCGACAGGGATCGTATCAGCCCCAGCATTTT.

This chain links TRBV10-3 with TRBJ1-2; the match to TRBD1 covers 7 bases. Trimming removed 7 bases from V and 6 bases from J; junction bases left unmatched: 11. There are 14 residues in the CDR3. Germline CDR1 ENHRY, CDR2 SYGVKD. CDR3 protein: CAINQGGPQDGYTF. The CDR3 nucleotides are TGTGCCATCAATCAGGGGGGACCACAAGATGGCTACACCTTC.

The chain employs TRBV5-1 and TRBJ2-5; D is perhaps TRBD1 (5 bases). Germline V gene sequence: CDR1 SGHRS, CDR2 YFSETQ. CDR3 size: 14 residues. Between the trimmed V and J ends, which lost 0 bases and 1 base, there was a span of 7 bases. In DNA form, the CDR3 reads TGCGCCAGCAGCTTGGAACAGGTCCAAGAGACCCAGTACTTC. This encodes CASSLEQVQETQYF.

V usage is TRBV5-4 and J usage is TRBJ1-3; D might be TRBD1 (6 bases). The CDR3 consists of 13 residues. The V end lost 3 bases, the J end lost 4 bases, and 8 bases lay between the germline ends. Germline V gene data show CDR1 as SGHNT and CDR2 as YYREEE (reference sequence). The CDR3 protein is CASSSGQGNTIYF. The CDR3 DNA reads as TGTGCCAGCAGCTCCGGACAGGGAAACACCATATATTTT.